This T cell receptor (beta chain) derives from a study of cytomegalovirus exposure and HLA in healthy donors. Germline assignment: CDR1 KGHSH and CDR2 LQKENI. After removal of 3 bases from V and 2 bases from J, the junction contained 10 bases not matched to a gene. The CDR3 covers 17 residues. In the PCR, 60 Vbeta and 13 Jbeta primers were used. Produced via immunoSEQ multiplex PCR; TCRdb's table is partial and in-frame only. The sample includes 65,000 to 90,000 clones, 65% to 85% seen only once; the top ten take around an eighth. This rearrangement joins TRBV18 to TRBJ2-5; 9 nucleotides line up with TRBD2. Sequenced input: PBMCs. This receptor was identified in an older man in good health and CMV-seronegative. The chain's CDR3 is CASSPRVVAGDQETQYF. In DNA, the CDR3 is TGTGCCAGCTCACCCCGGGTAGTAGCGGGGGATCAAGAGACCCAGTACTTC.